Sequencing of this T cell receptor beta chain was carried out in a study of vaccination and CD4 T cells after COVID-19. Across the whole study: Recovered patients in the cohort numbered six men and four women, two of them Hispanic. Post-vaccine sampling followed dose two by a median roughly 65 days (range 14 to 241). Overlapping spike peptides of SARS-CoV-2, HCoV-NL63, HCoV-OC43 and HCoV-229E stimulated the cells.

This CDR3 contains 16 residues. Germline assignment: CDR1 KGHDR and CDR2 SFDVKD. The J segment lost 5 bases and the V segment lost 3 bases, leaving 5 bases of the junction unmatched. With the Oncomine TCR Beta short-read assay, DNA from cultured CD4+ T cells was sequenced. The authors extracted genomic DNA from cultured CD4+ T cells. TCRdb re-derived calls from the PCR reads in MiXCR, one entry per CDR3 protein. The table has about 21,000 distinct CDR3 sequences, 47% seen once. Specified treatment: roughly ten-day PBMC culture with coronavirus spike peptide pools or control peptides (ViraFEST assay). As concerns this clonotype: Its target is unknown.

Specimen: CD4+ T cells from blood, cultured in vitro, collected before SARS-CoV-2 vaccination. V and J are TRBV24-1 and TRBJ2-3, with 12 positions matching TRBD2. The sequence derives from a human donor who had recovered from COVID-19. DNA of the CDR3: TGTGCCACCAGTGATGCCTCACTAGCGGGGGGAGATACGCAGTATTTT. It encodes CATSDASLAGGDTQYF.